What follows is one TCR beta chain and its context. Germline loops: CDR1 MNHEY, CDR2 SVGAGI. Trimming pared 1 base from V and 3 bases from J, leaving 12 bases between. The CDR3 contains 15 residues. This entry belongs to a study of blood T cell repertoires in COVID-19. Study background: Spain, Italy and the United States supplied samples that represented acute and convalescent COVID-19. In each case, the material was cDNA or gDNA derived from T cells, B-cell-depleted T cells, or PBMCs.

TCRdb's copy holds only in-frame clones and misses some; the assay was immunoSEQ multiplex PCR. This sample carries 95,000 to 150,000 clones, approximately 90% of them seen once, and the ten largest clones take about 1.6%. The gene calls are TRBV6-5 and TRBJ1-1; D might be TRBD1 (5 bases). The sequenced sample consisted of peripheral blood. The receptor was isolated from a human donor in a cohort sampled during active COVID-19. CDR3 DNA sequence: TGTGCCAGCAGTTACTATCCCGGGGGGGACACTGAAGCTTTCTTT. This translates into CASSYYPGGDTEAFF.